This record covers a single T cell receptor beta chain. TCRdb's table, derived via immunoSEQ multiplex PCR, lists solely in-frame clones and lacks some. The table includes about 45,000 clones, 65% detected once. This specimen belongs to a study of cytotoxic CD8 clonotypes in ibrutinib-treated CLL. On the study more broadly: For this cohort, patients were 10 to 11 relapsed/refractory and 15 treatment-naive, while some 17 were IGHV unmutated. Once treatment had gone on for a median of roughly eleven months, range 6 to 36, response samples were drawn.

Sequenced material: PBMCs, taken after 24 months of ibrutinib treatment. This TCR derives from a human donor with chronic lymphocytic leukemia.

The CDR3 region has the DNA TGTGCCAGCAGTCAGGGAAGTTACGAGCAGTACTTC. Amino acid sequence: CASSQGSYEQYF. The chain joins TRBV6-5 to TRBJ2-7; maybe TRBD1 (5 bases). V was trimmed by 5 bases and J by 4 bases, leaving 9 bases between them. The CDR3 sequence is 12 residues long. Germline V lookup: CDR1 MNHEY, CDR2 SVGAGI.